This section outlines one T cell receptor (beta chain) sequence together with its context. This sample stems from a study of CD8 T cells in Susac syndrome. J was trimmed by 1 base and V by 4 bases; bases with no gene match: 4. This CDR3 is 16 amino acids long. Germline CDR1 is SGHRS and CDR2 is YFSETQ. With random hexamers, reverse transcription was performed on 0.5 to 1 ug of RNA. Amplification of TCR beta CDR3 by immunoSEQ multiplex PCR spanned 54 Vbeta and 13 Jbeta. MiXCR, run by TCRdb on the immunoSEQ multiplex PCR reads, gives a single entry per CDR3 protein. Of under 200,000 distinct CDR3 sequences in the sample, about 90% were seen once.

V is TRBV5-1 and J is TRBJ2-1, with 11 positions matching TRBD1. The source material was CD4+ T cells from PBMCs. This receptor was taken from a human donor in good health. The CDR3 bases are TGCGCCAGCAGCGCAGGACAGGGGGCTTCCTACAATGAGCAGTTCTTC. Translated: CASSAGQGASYNEQFF.